This T cell receptor (beta chain) was profiled in a study of T cell responses to AZD1222 COVID-19 vaccine (dated by TCRdb to the early 2020s). A note on the overall study: A total of approximately 240 trial participants underwent TCR sequencing, of whom roughly 210 received two doses of AZD1222 and some 26 received two doses of the MenACWY control vaccine. Enrollment into the trials was organized by age into subgroups of 18-55, 56-69 and 70-plus years, and those subgroups contained about 150, 27 and 61 TCR-sequenced participants, respectively. Overall study outcomes, separate from this receptor: Participants were mostly white British and included more females than males, and it was suggested by the authors that clonal diversity may have been underestimated. Because no day 14 peak-response samples were available, the repertoires could be characterized only after the peak T cell response. Nearly half of unique spike-specific TCRs reportedly recognized epitopes outside regions mutated in the B.1.351 and B.1.1.7 variants. CD4 TCRs associated with the vaccine covered the entire spike protein, and the dominant responses were in regions 160-218 and 743-854. Conclusions about previously exposed vaccinees were limited because only six AZD1222 recipients were SARS-CoV-2 seropositive at baseline. The 56-69-year group was small, and its depth increase did not reach significance, likely because of low power. After two AZD1222 doses, spike-specific TCR breadth and depth were significantly higher than at day 0 and than in MenACWY recipients.

The V and J ends are trimmed by 4 bases and 1 base, leaving 12 bases between them. The CDR3 goes from the cysteine to the phenylalanine over 15 residues. Of the read, only the CDR3 DNA is kept; its 45 bases are in frame from base 1. From a lookup of the germline V gene, CDR1 and CDR2 are LGHNA and YNFKEQ. The time point label here, explained by the study, means: baseline before first vaccination. The sample's treatment or condition label, in plain terms: meningococcal conjugate vaccine given as trial control. Vaccinee samples were obtained from the UK trials COV001 and COV002, which included a single-blind randomized controlled phase 2/3 trial of AZD1222 (ChAdOx1 nCoV-19) in healthy adults. For TCRbeta chain sequencing, PBMC samples were collected from trial participants at day 0 and at day 28 after the second dose. As regards this clone: Its antigen remains undetermined. Base quality data are lacking; no much larger clone is found one base away.

The CDR3 regions of human TCRbeta chains were analyzed by immunosequencing. On the study's bioinformatics: TCRs in the repertoires were compared against a reference library of SARS-CoV-2-specific TCRs that had been generated with the MIRA antigen-specificity platform. Breadth meant the fraction of unique TCRs that were SARS-CoV-2-associated, whereas depth meant the fraction of total T cells that were SARS-CoV-2-associated. Using the MIRA data, every spike-specific TCR was mapped to the spike region that the TCR reacted to and assigned to either a CD4 or a CD8 class. Log10-transformed breadth and depth values were compared by one-way ANOVA with Sidak's multiple comparisons tests. Imported from immuneACCESS, the table was reduced by TCRdb to in-frame sequences with V and J called. These copies leave out some clones; in studies compared against another copy, an unresolved V gene accounts for under half, and the cause of the remainder is not known. D and trimming come from the DNA, and the V and J calls and clone size come from that table. For this sample there are 150,000 to 180,000 clones; 70% to 90% appear just once. The ten largest clones represent 5% to 6% of the sample.

Recombination linked TRBV4-2 to TRBJ2-3, with the D gene call left open. The receptor's source is an adult in good health. This specimen was peripheral blood, taken on day 0 of MenACWY control vaccination. The CDR3 is CASSPIPRGTDTQYF. The sequenced DNA: TGTGCCAGCAGCCCCATTCCTCGCGGCACAGATACGCAGTATTTT.